This T cell receptor (beta chain) was retrieved from a study of blood T cells in healthy people across ages. General study results and limits: Bulk PBMC profiling left naive and antigen-experienced comparisons inconclusive. The percentage of naive T cells correlated strongly with TCR beta diversity.

There are a few counts of this clonotype. Antigen: not known. It was with a sample-barcoded 5' primer and a J-beta primer mix that a second PCR of about 6 to 12 cycles was run. The template-switch adaptor, which had 12 random nucleotides, put a tag on each cDNA molecule. TCRdb re-called the 5' RACE reads with MiXCR, one entry per CDR3 protein. The repertoire holds 580,000 or so distinct CDR3 sequences, with roughly 48% as singletons. Trimming removed 3 bases from V and 1 base from J, with 11 bases in between. The CDR3 length is 14 residues. The germline CDR1 and CDR2 sequences are DFQATT and SNEGSKA (reference sequence).

The gene calls are TRBV20-1 and TRBJ2-3; perhaps D is TRBD1 or TRBD2 (5 bases each). The sample was blood. The source is a man older than 75 in good health. The chain's CDR3 is CSARWGYGTDTQYF. In nucleotides, the CDR3 is TGCAGTGCTAGGTGGGGGTATGGCACAGATACGCAGTATTTT.